This paragraph reports one T cell receptor (beta chain). The antigen is unknown. Incorporated into the TCR beta cDNA libraries were unique molecular identifiers, which served to reduce PCR and sequencing biases. Each CDR3 protein is one row after TCRdb ran MiXCR on the PCR reads. This sample has hundreds of thousands of distinct CDR3 sequences, with about 40% found just once. These data come from a study of post-analysis software for immune sequencing data. The study, taken as a whole, reports: TRBV5-6, TRBV5-1 and TRBV20-1 were among roughly 5 TRBV segments more frequent in patients than controls.

Trimming removed 1 base from V and 4 bases from J; junction bases left unmatched: 7. This CDR3 comprises 16 residues. The sequence came from a girl aged 5-17 years with multiple sclerosis. Material for sequencing was blood. The J gene is TRBJ2-3, the V gene TRBV12-3 or TRBV12-4, with 8 bases lining up with TRBD1. The CDR3, as DNA: TGTGCCAGCAGTTTAGAGGGCAGGGGGCTTTCAGATACGCAGTATTTT. This codes for CASSLEGRGLSDTQYF.